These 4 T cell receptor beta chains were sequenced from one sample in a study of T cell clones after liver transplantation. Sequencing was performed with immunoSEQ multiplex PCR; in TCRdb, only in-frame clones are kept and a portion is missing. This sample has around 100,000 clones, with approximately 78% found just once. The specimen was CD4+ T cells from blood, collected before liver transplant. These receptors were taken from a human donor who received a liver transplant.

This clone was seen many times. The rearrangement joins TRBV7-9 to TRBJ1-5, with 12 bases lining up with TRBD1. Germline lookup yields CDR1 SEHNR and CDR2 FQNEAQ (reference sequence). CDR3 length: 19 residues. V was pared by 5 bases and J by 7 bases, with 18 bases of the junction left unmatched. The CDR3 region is CASSDEFIGTGGADQPQHF. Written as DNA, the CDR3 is TGTGCCAGCAGCGACGAATTTATCGGGACAGGGGGCGCGGACCAGCCCCAGCATTTT.

CDR3 sequence reads: CASSWRGPKLYNSPLHF. Written as DNA, the CDR3 is TGTGCCAGCAGCTGGCGGGGCCCCAAACTCTATAATTCACCCCTCCACTTT. The chain is built from TRBV21-1 and TRBJ1-6. TRBV21-1 constitutes a pseudogene. The CDR3 consists of 17 residues.

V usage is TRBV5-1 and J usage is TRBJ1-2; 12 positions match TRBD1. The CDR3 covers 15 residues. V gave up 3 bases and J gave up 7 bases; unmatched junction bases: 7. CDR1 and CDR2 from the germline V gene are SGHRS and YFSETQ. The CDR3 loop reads CASSSAGQGARGYTF. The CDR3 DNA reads TGCGCCAGCAGCTCCGCGGGACAGGGGGCGCGTGGCTACACCTTC.

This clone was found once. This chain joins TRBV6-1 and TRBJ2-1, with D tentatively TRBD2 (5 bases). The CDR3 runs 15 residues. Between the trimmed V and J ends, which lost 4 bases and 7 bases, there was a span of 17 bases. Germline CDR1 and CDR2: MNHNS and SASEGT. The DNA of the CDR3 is TGTGCCAGCAGTGTCCGGGGTCAATTACAGAATGAGCAGTTCTTC. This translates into CASSVRGQLQNEQFF.